This T cell receptor (beta chain) comes out of a study of T cell repertoires in cytomegalovirus infection. The study's findings and limits: The study identified carriers of CMV plus the relevant HLA from cumulative public TCR beta family frequency.

TCRdb ran MiXCR on the reads and lists one entry per CDR3 protein. The sample holds about 130,000 distinct CDR3 sequences, 20% to 30% seen once. CDR3 length: 15 amino acids. The V and J ends lost 2 bases and 4 bases, in that order; junction bases with no gene match: 6. Germline CDR1 reads MNHEY; CDR2 reads SVGEGT. This clonotype was seen many times. Its antigen is not known. The gene calls are TRBV6-2 or TRBV6-3 and TRBJ2-5; 8 nucleotides line up with TRBD2. Source material: PBMCs, sequenced either directly or after in vitro stimulation (not recorded which). The receptor's source is a human donor in good health (CMV status not recorded). Some clones in this sample may be carry-over from other donors' samples. This CDR3 is CASSYGRLASETQYF. In nucleotides, the CDR3 is TGTGCCAGCAGTTACGGTAGACTAGCGTCAGAGACCCAGTACTTC.